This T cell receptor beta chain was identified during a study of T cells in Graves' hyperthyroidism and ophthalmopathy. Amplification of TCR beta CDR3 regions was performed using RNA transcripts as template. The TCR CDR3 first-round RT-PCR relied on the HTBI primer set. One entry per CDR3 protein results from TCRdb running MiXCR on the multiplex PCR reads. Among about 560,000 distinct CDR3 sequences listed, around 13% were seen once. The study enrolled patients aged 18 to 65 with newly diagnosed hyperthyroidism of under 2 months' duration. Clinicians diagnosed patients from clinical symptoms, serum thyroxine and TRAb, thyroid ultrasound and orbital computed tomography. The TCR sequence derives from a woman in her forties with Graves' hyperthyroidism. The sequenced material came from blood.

The CDR3 sequence is CASSFGRFGYTF. CDR3 bases: TGTGCCAGCAGTTTTGGGAGATTTGGCTACACCTTC. This rearrangement joins TRBV12-3 or TRBV12-4 to TRBJ1-2; D is ambiguous. The V and J ends lost 3 bases and 7 bases respectively, with 9 bases between them. The CDR3 covers 12 residues.